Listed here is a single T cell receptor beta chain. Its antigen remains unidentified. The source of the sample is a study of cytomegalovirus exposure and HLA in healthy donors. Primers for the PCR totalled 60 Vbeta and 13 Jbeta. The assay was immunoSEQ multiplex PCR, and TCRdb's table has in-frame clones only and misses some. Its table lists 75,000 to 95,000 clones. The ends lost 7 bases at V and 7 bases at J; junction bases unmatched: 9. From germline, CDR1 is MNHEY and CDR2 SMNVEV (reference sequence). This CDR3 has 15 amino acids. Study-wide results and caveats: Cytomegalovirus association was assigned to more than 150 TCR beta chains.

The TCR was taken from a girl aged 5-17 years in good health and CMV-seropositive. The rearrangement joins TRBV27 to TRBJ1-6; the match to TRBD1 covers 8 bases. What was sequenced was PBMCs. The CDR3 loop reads CASTLSWTGNSPLHF. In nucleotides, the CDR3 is TGTGCCAGCACCTTGTCATGGACAGGGAATTCACCCCTCCACTTT.